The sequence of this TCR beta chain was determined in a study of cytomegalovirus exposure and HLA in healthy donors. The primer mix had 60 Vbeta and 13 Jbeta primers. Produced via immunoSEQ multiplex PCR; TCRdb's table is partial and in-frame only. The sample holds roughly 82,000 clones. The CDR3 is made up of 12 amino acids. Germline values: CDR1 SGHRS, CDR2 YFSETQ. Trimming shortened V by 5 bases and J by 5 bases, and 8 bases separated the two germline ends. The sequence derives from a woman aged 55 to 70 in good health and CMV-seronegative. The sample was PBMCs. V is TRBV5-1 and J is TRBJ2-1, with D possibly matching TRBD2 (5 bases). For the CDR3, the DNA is TGCGCCAGCAGATACGGGGACAATGAGCAGTTCTTC. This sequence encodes CASRYGDNEQFF.